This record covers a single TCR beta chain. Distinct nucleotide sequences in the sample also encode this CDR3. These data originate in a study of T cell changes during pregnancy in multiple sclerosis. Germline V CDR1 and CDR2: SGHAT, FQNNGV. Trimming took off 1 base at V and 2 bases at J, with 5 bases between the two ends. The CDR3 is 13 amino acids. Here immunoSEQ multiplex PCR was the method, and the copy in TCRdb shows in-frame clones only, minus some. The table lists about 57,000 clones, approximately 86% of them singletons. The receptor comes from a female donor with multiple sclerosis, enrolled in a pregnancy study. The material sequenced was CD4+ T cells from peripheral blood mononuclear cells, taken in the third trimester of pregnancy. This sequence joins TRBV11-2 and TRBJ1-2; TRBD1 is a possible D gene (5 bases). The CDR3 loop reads CASSLGTNYGYTF. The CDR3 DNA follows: TGTGCCAGCAGCTTAGGGACAAACTATGGCTACACCTTC.